A single sample gave rise to the 17 T cell receptor beta chains below, sequenced in a study of prognosis after radiotherapy for stage I lung cancer. TCR beta CDR3 amplification from genomic DNA was performed by two-round multiplex PCR. Initially, in first-round PCR, primers specific to each TRBV and TRBJ gene were used. TCRdb reanalysed the multiplex PCR reads using MiXCR and keeps one entry per CDR3 protein. The sample holds around 25,000 distinct CDR3 sequences, 30% to 45% seen once. The starting material was PBMCs, obtained before or after stereotactic body radiation therapy (not recorded which). The receptor source for this set is a donor aged 50 or older with non-small cell lung cancer.

This clonotype came up many times. This chain links TRBV20-1 with TRBJ2-1, with TRBD1 identical over 8 bases. The V gene's germline CDR1 is DFQATT and CDR2 SNEGSKA (reference sequence). The CDR3 extends over 14 amino acids. With V trimmed by 5 bases and J by 1 base, 4 bases remained unmatched. The chain's CDR3 is CSAADRGSYNEQFF. In nucleotides, the CDR3 is TGCAGTGCTGCCGACAGGGGTTCCTACAATGAGCAGTTCTTC.

Ten or more counts support this clonotype. The CDR3 reads CASSGRQGYNEQFF. CDR3 sequence (DNA): TGTGCCAGTAGTGGTCGGCAGGGCTACAATGAGCAGTTCTTC. This sequence joins TRBV19 and TRBJ2-1; a possible D gene is TRBD1 (5 bases). CDR1 LNHDA and CDR2 SQIVND come from the germline V gene (reference sequence). Trimming left V 5 bases short and J 3 bases short, with 11 bases between. CDR3 length: 14 residues.

This chain uses TRBV18 with TRBJ1-1; D remains unclear. CDR1 is KGHSH and CDR2 is LQKENI in the germline V gene. Deletions cut 3 bases from V and 3 bases from J, with 8 bases between. This CDR3 comprises 13 residues. The CDR3 loop is CASSPRADTEAFF. The CDR3 DNA reads as TGTGCCAGCTCACCCCGGGCGGACACTGAAGCTTTCTTT.

This rearrangement joins TRBV4-1 to TRBJ2-5; maybe TRBD2 (5 bases). The CDR3 is 18 residues long. Trimming took off 4 bases at V and 5 bases at J, with 26 bases between the two ends. Germline CDR1 and CDR2: MGHRA and YSYEKL. The CDR3 DNA is TGCGCCAGCAGCCTCGCTATACCCCCTAGAGGGAGTGGGGAGACCCAGTACTTC. This translates into CASSLAIPPRGSGETQYF.

There are many counts of this clonotype. The chain employs TRBV30 and TRBJ1-3; tentative D call: TRBD1 (5 bases). V was trimmed by 6 bases and J by 0 bases, leaving 9 bases between them. Germline CDR1 GTSNPN, CDR2 SVGIG (reference sequence). The CDR3 spans 13 residues. This CDR3 is CACLGGSGNTIYF. CDR3 nucleotides: TGTGCCTGCCTGGGGGGCTCTGGAAACACCATATATTTT.

A single count supports this clonotype. The gene calls are TRBV27 and TRBJ1-2, with a possible D match to TRBD1 (5 bases). The CDR3 totals 15 residues. CDR1 and CDR2 from the germline V gene are MNHEY and SMNVEV (reference sequence). V was shortened by 5 bases and J by 0 bases, with 13 bases between the two germline ends. CDR3 protein: CASSPTVGPNYGYTF. CDR3 nucleotide sequence: TGTGCCAGCAGTCCGACGGTGGGGCCTAACTATGGCTACACCTTC.

Of note for this clonotype: A far larger clone is just one base off, so this is likely a read error. The V gene is TRBV14, the J gene TRBJ2-2; 9 bases line up with TRBD2. This CDR3 contains 15 residues. CDR1 and CDR2 from the germline V gene are SGHDN and FVKESK. The CDR3 is CASSLSGRPTGELVF. In DNA form, the CDR3 reads TGTGCCAGCAGTCTAAGCGGGAGGCCCACCGGGGAGCTGGTTTTT.

This chain uses TRBV20-1 with TRBJ2-7; 7 nucleotides match TRBD2. Germline V gene lookup returns CDR1 DFQATT and CDR2 SNEGSKA (reference sequence). The ends lost 0 bases at V and 0 bases at J; junction bases unmatched: 5. There are 15 residues in the CDR3. CDR3 coding DNA: TGCAGTGCTAGAGATGCTAGCGGAGACTCCTACGAGCAGTACTTC. Translating it yields CSARDASGDSYEQYF.

This sequence joins TRBV12-3 or TRBV12-4 and TRBJ2-2; 9 bases agree with TRBD1. V shed 2 bases and J 5 bases; nucleotides not matched to a gene: 3. This CDR3 contains 15 residues. Here the CDR3 reads CASSLRQGGTGELFF. The CDR3 DNA follows: TGTGCCAGCAGTTTAAGACAGGGGGGAACCGGGGAGCTGTTTTTT.

This clonotype showed up many times. The gene calls are TRBV20-1 and TRBJ1-1; 7 nucleotides align to TRBD1. In germline, CDR1 is DFQATT, CDR2 SNEGSKA (reference sequence). V was clipped by 1 base and J by 1 base; unmatched bases: 6. The CDR3 extends over 15 amino acids. The CDR3 DNA sequence: TGCAGTGCTAGAGCTAACAGGGGCTGGAACACTGAAGCTTTCTTT. This sequence encodes CSARANRGWNTEAFF.

This sequence joins TRBV28 and TRBJ1-2; D unresolved. The CDR3 is made up of 11 amino acids. The germline V gene has CDR1 MDHEN and CDR2 SYDVKM. Trimming cost V 6 bases and J 5 bases, with 7 bases left between them. CDR3 sequence reads: CASSLSYGYTF. The CDR3 bases are TGTGCCAGCAGCCTATCGTATGGCTACACCTTC.

This clonotype is medium-sized. The chain links TRBV11-2 to TRBJ2-7; 7 bases map to TRBD1. V shed 5 bases and J 2 bases; nucleotides not matched to a gene: 6. Germline CDR1 SGHAT, CDR2 FQNNGV. This CDR3 has 14 amino acids. The chain's CDR3 is CASSLTGVTYEQYF. CDR3 DNA sequence: TGTGCCAGCAGCCTTACAGGGGTAACCTACGAGCAGTACTTC.

The rearrangement joins TRBV12-3 or TRBV12-4 to TRBJ1-5, with 8 bases fitting TRBD1. The CDR3 totals 15 residues. The ends lost 6 bases at V and 14 bases at J; junction bases unmatched: 18. CDR3 DNA sequence: TGTGCCAGCAGCCCCGGACAGGGTAGAAATCAGCACAAGCATTTT. This sequence encodes CASSPGQGRNQHKHF.

This clonotype was observed many times. This chain joins TRBV5-1 and TRBJ2-2; 7 bases agree with TRBD2. J gave up 1 base and V 4 bases, and 7 bases lay outside the gene matches. The CDR3 spans 16 residues. Germline V gene lookup returns CDR1 SGHRS and CDR2 YFSETQ. CDR3 DNA sequence: TGCGCCAGCAGCCCCGTTTCTAGCGGGAACACCGGGGAGCTGTTTTTT. This codes for CASSPVSSGNTGELFF.

In regard to this clonotype: Since a far larger clone is one base different, this is likely a read error. V and J are TRBV7-3 and TRBJ2-1, with no clear D. The germline CDR1 and CDR2 sequences are SGHTA and FQGTGA. The V end lost 4 bases, the J end lost 16 bases, and 23 bases lay between the germline ends. The CDR3 contains 14 residues. CDR3 residues: CASSSHTKSMVNFF. The DNA for the CDR3 is TGTGCCAGCAGCTCCCATACAAAATCTATGGTCAACTTCTTC.

The chain carries TRBV4-2 and TRBJ2-3; D gene ambiguous. V was trimmed by 0 bases and J by 1 base, leaving 5 bases between them. The CDR3 totals 14 residues. Per germline, CDR1 LGHNA and CDR2 YNFKEQ. The CDR3 here is CASSQDIRTDTQYF. CDR3 sequence (DNA): TGTGCCAGCAGCCAAGATATTCGCACAGATACGCAGTATTTT.

At least ten counts were recorded for this clonotype. The chain links TRBV20-1 to TRBJ1-1; D perhaps matches TRBD1 (5 bases). The CDR3 has 13 amino acids. V gave up 5 bases and J gave up 2 bases, with 12 bases separating them. Germline lookup yields CDR1 DFQATT and CDR2 SNEGSKA (reference sequence). Here the CDR3 reads CSALWGGNTEAFF. The CDR3 nucleotides read TGCAGTGCTTTGTGGGGGGGAAACACTGAAGCTTTCTTT.